This is a list of T cell receptor beta chains from one sample in a study of control samples from healthy donors and cancer patients. Profiling relied on immunoSEQ multiplex PCR, and the TCRdb table lists in-frame clones only, not all of them. This repertoire shows some 100,000 clones, over 85% found once; its top ten account for less than 10%. The source material was blood. All receptors come from a man between 18 and 35 years old in good health. The CDR3 runs from the conserved cysteine through the conserved F or W. Each record gives: D gene, J gene, clone size, V gene, CDR3 protein, CDR3 DNA. The D gene is left open where the match is weak. A clone size is listed for some rows: how often the clone was seen (once, few, many), or a class if it is expanded.

>TRBD2|TRBJ2-2|.|TRBV10-3
CAISSGTMNTGELFF
TGTGCCATCAGTTCCGGGACTATGAACACCGGGGAGCTGTTTTTT
>TRBD2|TRBJ2-1|.|TRBV18
CASSARDSWGLAGGNEQFF
TGTGCCAGCTCTGCCCGGGATAGCTGGGGACTAGCGGGAGGGAATGAGCAGTTCTTC
>.|TRBJ1-5|.|TRBV15
CATSRDRGDLSNQPQHF
TGTGCCACCAGCAGAGATCGGGGGGACCTTAGCAATCAGCCCCAGCATTTT
>TRBD1|TRBJ1-3|.|TRBV7-2
CASSRRGDSGNTIYF
TGTGCCAGCAGCCGCAGGGGGGACTCTGGAAACACCATATATTTT
>TRBD1|TRBJ2-7|.|TRBV11-2
CASSLTGYEQYF
TGTGCCAGCAGCTTGACAGGGTACGAGCAGTACTTC
>TRBD1|TRBJ1-1|once|TRBV29-1
CSVEATGAGEAFF
TGCAGCGTTGAAGCTACAGGGGCGGGTGAAGCTTTCTTT
>.|TRBJ2-5|.|TRBV2
CASMPGEVETQYF
TGTGCCAGCATGCCGGGCGAGGTAGAGACCCAGTACTTC
>.|TRBJ2-5|.|TRBV27
CASSPPGETQYF
TGTGCCAGCAGCCCACCGGGGGAGACCCAGTACTTC
>TRBD1|TRBJ1-5|.|TRBV6-2/TRBV6-3
CASSPTGFRSQPQHF
TGTGCCAGCAGCCCGACAGGGTTCCGTTCTCAGCCCCAGCATTTT
>.|TRBJ2-7|.|TRBV2
CASRESPPGAYGYEQYF
TGTGCCAGCAGGGAGAGCCCGCCAGGGGCGTACGGCTACGAGCAGTACTTC
>TRBD1|TRBJ1-2|.|TRBV18
CASSPPGTGEVYGYTF
TGTGCCAGCTCACCACCGGGGACAGGGGAGGTCTATGGCTACACCTTC